This TCR beta chain was captured in a study of T-cell reconstitution after alpha-beta-depleted transplantation in children. Remarks on this clonotype: Relative to the germline gene, one junction end is altered; a read error may explain this.

The germline gives CDR1 WNHNN, CDR2 SYGVQD (reference sequence). The length of the CDR3 is 16 residues. Unique molecular identifiers were used in preparing the TCRbeta library. TCRdb used MiXCR to reprocess the PCR reads, holding one entry per CDR3 protein. In the table there are about 980,000 distinct CDR3 sequences, about 29% of which are singletons. V and J are TRBV10-1 and TRBJ2-5, with 9 bases aligning to TRBD2. The sample consisted of PBMCs, mostly from graft donor cells, taken 360 days after TCRalphabeta/CD19-depleted stem cell transplant. The TCR comes from a boy younger than two who had a stem cell transplant for SCID, so the T cells may come from the graft donor. DNA of the CDR3: TGCACCAGCAGTCCCAAAGCGGGGGGACACCAAGAGACCCAGTACTTC. Its translation: CTSSPKAGGHQETQYF.